These 20 T cell receptor beta chains were all obtained from the same sample, sequenced in a study. TCRdb recomputed calls from the reads with MiXCR, one row per CDR3 protein. The sample gives approximately 100 distinct CDR3 sequences, roughly a fifth of which show up once; 65% is in the top ten. The sequenced sample consisted of CD8+ T cells (not recorded whether cultured). Receptors originate from a male donor.

The sample holds a few counts of this clonotype. The chain recombines TRBV6-5 with TRBJ1-5, with D unresolved. Germline CDR1 is MNHEY and CDR2 is SVGAGI. The V end lost 2 bases, the J end lost 3 bases, and 17 bases lay between the germline ends. The CDR3 runs to 17 residues. CDR3 protein: CASSYVPGRNNNQPQHF. The CDR3 nucleotides are TGTGCCAGCAGTTACGTTCCGGGGAGGAATAACAATCAGCCCCAGCATTTT.

With regard to this clonotype: This may come from a read error, since a much larger clone is one base off. This chain links TRBV5-1 with TRBJ2-1; D may be TRBD1 (5 bases). The CDR3 length is 14 residues. Germline V gene lookup returns CDR1 SGHRS and CDR2 YFSETQ. DNA for the CDR3: TGCTCCAGCAGCGAGACAGAGAATCACTATGAGCAGTTCTTC. Translating gives CSSSETENHYEQFF.

This clonotype is deemed large. The chain couples TRBV7-3 to TRBJ2-1; tentative D call: TRBD2 (5 bases). The CDR3 loop spans 13 amino acids. CDR1 is SGHTA and CDR2 is FQGTGA in the germline V gene. The germline V and J ends were trimmed by 2 bases and 6 bases, with 8 bases remaining between them. This CDR3 is CASSLHEGNEQFF. CDR3 in DNA: TGTGCCAGCAGCTTACACGAGGGCAATGAGCAGTTCTTC.

This clonotype is labeled hyperexpanded. J is TRBJ2-3 and V is TRBV4-3; 11 positions agree with TRBD2. The CDR3 spans 17 residues. Germline trimming cut 6 bases from V and 2 bases from J; bases unmatched to any gene: 10. The germline V gene encodes CDR1 LGHNA and CDR2 YSLEER. This chain's CDR3 is CASSPSGLAGLTDTQYF. The CDR3 nucleotides are TGCGCCAGCAGTCCATCCGGACTAGCGGGCCTCACAGATACGCAGTATTTT.

In regard to this clonotype: A much larger clone is a single base away; this may be a read error. The CDR3 DNA follows: TGTGCCAGCAGCCTCCTGGGGCCCTCCTACAATGGGCAGTTCTTC. This sequence encodes CASSLLGPSYNGQFF. V and J are TRBV6-2 or TRBV6-3 and TRBJ2-1; D might be TRBD1 (5 bases). The germline V gene encodes CDR1 MNHEY and CDR2 SVGEGT. This CDR3 spans 15 amino acids.

The chain uses TRBV29-1 and TRBJ1-1; unclear D gene. The germline V gene encodes CDR1 SQVTM and CDR2 ANQGSEA. CDR3 length equals 10 residues. For the CDR3, the DNA is TGCACTGTTGTGGAGACTGAAGCTTTCTTT. As protein: CTVVETEAFF.

A note on this clonotype: A read error may be the cause here, since a much bigger clone is one base away. The chain is built from TRBV5-1 and TRBJ2-7; 8 nucleotides match TRBD2. The CDR3 runs 12 residues. Germline CDR1 is SGHRS and CDR2 is YFSETQ. The CDR3 nucleotides are TGCGCCAGCGGCGGGGGGTTGTACGGGCAGTACTTC. Its translation is CASGGGLYGQYF.

Note on this clonotype: A much bigger clone sits one base away, suggesting this may be a read error. The chain couples TRBV5-1 to TRBJ2-1; D might be TRBD1 (5 bases). Germline V CDR1 and CDR2: SGHRS, YFSETQ. V was pared by 4 bases and J by 5 bases, with 13 bases between. The CDR3 covers 14 residues. The DNA for the CDR3 is TGCGCCAGCAGCGAGACAGAGAATCACAATGAGCAGTTCTTC. Residues: CASSETENHNEQFF.

This clonotype is large. The V and J genes are TRBV7-6 and TRBJ2-3; no clear D. The CDR3 is 12 residues long. V was trimmed by 4 bases and J by 4 bases, leaving 6 bases between them. CDR1 and CDR2 (germline): SGHVS, FNYEAQ. The CDR3 sequence: CASSWLSDTQYF. The CDR3 nucleotides read TGTGCCAGCAGCTGGCTCTCAGATACGCAGTATTTT.

Judged by abundance, this clonotype is large. The chain recombines TRBV28 with TRBJ2-2, with D unresolved. CDR3 size: 14 residues. The germline CDR1 and CDR2 sequences are MDHEN and SYDVKM. Between the trimmed V and J ends, which lost 4 bases and 1 base, there was a span of 7 bases. In nucleotides, the CDR3 is TGTGCCAGCAGTTCCAACAGGAACACCGGGGAGCTGTTTTTT. Translating it yields CASSSNRNTGELFF.

The genes are TRBV6-5 and TRBJ1-1; D gene ambiguous. This CDR3 has 15 residues. Trimming shortened V by 2 bases and J by 3 bases, and 13 bases separated the two germline ends. Looked up from germline, CDR1 is MNHEY and CDR2 is SVGAGI. The CDR3 region is CASSYRAPGHTEAFF. For the CDR3, the DNA is TGTGCCAGCAGTTACAGGGCCCCAGGACACACTGAAGCTTTCTTT.

This clonotype was seen more than once but under ten times. The V and J genes are TRBV6-5 and TRBJ2-1; the match to TRBD1 covers 8 bases. V lost 0 bases, J lost 6 bases, and 1 base stayed unmatched. The germline CDR1 and CDR2 sequences are MNHEY and SVGAGI. The CDR3 contains 14 residues. The CDR3 region has the DNA TGTGCCAGCAGTTACTCGGGGACAGGCAATGAGCAGTTCTTC. This sequence encodes CASSYSGTGNEQFF.

As to this clonotype: A much larger clone differs from this one at a single base, so this may be a read error. The chain combines TRBV7-3 with TRBJ2-1; D perhaps matches TRBD2 (5 bases). This CDR3 has 13 residues. The V gene lost 2 bases and the J gene lost 6 bases, with 8 bases spanning the gap. The germline V gene encodes CDR1 SGHTA and CDR2 FQGTGA. Here the CDR3 DNA reads TGTGCCAGCAGCTTACGCGAGGGCAATGAGCAGTTCTTC. Amino acid sequence: CASSLREGNEQFF.

The rearrangement links TRBV5-6 to TRBJ2-7; TRBD1 agrees at 7 bases. The trim removed 4 bases at V and 6 bases at J, leaving 10 bases unmatched. Germline loops: CDR1 SGHDT, CDR2 YYEEEE. The CDR3 sequence is 14 residues long. The chain's CDR3 is CASSLWTGGGEQYF. The CDR3 nucleotides read TGTGCCAGCAGCCTGTGGACAGGCGGCGGCGAGCAGTACTTC.

In this sample, this clonotype is large. This chain links TRBV5-8 with TRBJ2-3, with 10 nucleotides matching TRBD1. CDR1 and CDR2 from the germline V gene are SGHTS and YDEGEE. The CDR3 is 18 amino acids. V lost 3 bases, J lost 1 base, and 11 bases stayed unmatched. The DNA of the CDR3 is TGTGCCAGCAGCTCCCGGGACAGGGGTGGAGAAGGCACAGATACGCAGTATTTT. This sequence encodes CASSSRDRGGEGTDTQYF.

Details on this clonotype: The junction and the germline gene differ at one end; a read error may be behind it. This chain links TRBV4-1 with TRBJ1-5; no clear D gene. CDR3 length equals 16 residues. Per the germline V gene, CDR1 is MGHRA and CDR2 is YSYEKL. CDR3: CASSQGTEHSNQPRHF. In DNA form, the CDR3 reads TGCGCCAGCAGCCAAGGTACAGAGCATAGCAATCAGCCCCGGCATTTT.

This clonotype is large by share. This rearrangement joins TRBV7-9 to TRBJ2-2, with D hard to call. The CDR3 has 15 amino acids. CDR1 and CDR2 (germline): SEHNR, FQNEAQ (reference sequence). The V gene lost 5 bases and the J gene lost 7 bases, with 17 bases spanning the gap. The CDR3 DNA reads TGTGCCAGCAGCCAGGTGGAAGAATTTCACGGGGAGCTGTTTTTT. Its translation: CASSQVEEFHGELFF.

Turning to this clonotype: A read error may account for a junction end that differs from germline. The rearrangement links TRBV14 to TRBJ2-3, with D possibly matching TRBD2 (6 bases). The CDR3 covers 14 residues. The germline CDR1 and CDR2 sequences are SGHDN and FVKESK. CDR3 nucleotides: TGTGCCAGCAGCCAACTGGGGGGACCAGATACGCAGTACTTT. Protein sequence: CASSQLGGPDTQYF.

The genes are TRBV7-8 and TRBJ1-2; TRBD1 agrees at 8 bases. Losses at the gene ends were 1 base for V and 0 bases for J; bases not matched to a gene: 7. Per germline, CDR1 SGHVS and CDR2 FQNEAQ. The length of the CDR3 is 17 residues. The CDR3 nucleotides are TGTGCCAGCAGCTTAGAGTCCGGGACAGGTGCTAACTATGGCTACACCTTC. As protein: CASSLESGTGANYGYTF.

For this clonotype: Since a much larger clone is just one base distant, this may be a read error. The chain employs TRBV7-6 and TRBJ2-5, with D maybe TRBD2 (6 bases). From germline, CDR1 is SGHVS and CDR2 FNYEAQ. The CDR3 consists of 11 residues. V was trimmed by 3 bases and J by 9 bases, leaving 8 bases between them. Written as DNA, the CDR3 is TGTGCCAGCAGCTTCGGCGGGGCCCAGTACTTC. Translation: CASSFGGAQYF.